Included here is one T cell receptor beta chain sequence, with context. Germline V gene lookup returns CDR1 MNHEY and CDR2 SMNVEV (reference sequence). V lost 6 bases, J lost 0 bases, and 15 bases lay in between. The CDR3 spans 16 residues. These data come from a study of T cells after somatic rescue of genetic block. The data were produced by immunoSEQ multiplex PCR, yet TCRdb's version contains in-frame clones alone and is incomplete. The sample holds under 150,000 clones, about 89% seen once. Sequencing input: peripheral blood mononuclear cells (PBMCs). The V call is TRBV27, the J call TRBJ2-1; D is ambiguous. This clonotype was obtained from a woman under 30. CDR3 DNA: TGTGCCAGCAGCCACCCACTTTGGAGCTCCTACAATGAGCAGTTCTTC. Translation: CASSHPLWSSYNEQFF.